This T cell receptor beta chain derives from a study of regulatory T cells in long-lasting Graves disease. Library construction for TCR beta used iRepertoire HTBI primers and Arm-PCR of CDR3 regions. MiXCR, applied by TCRdb to the multiplex PCR reads, yields one record per CDR3 protein. The data show about 610,000 distinct CDR3 sequences, approximately 16% seen once. CDR3 length equals 17 residues. Germline assignment: CDR1 MNHEY and CDR2 SMNVEV (reference sequence). Trimming removed 0 bases at V and 7 bases at J, with 21 bases between. As for time point: newly diagnosed GD, antithyroid drugs for less than 3 months. Isolated PBMC RNA provided the starting material for the TCR library. These data also featured in a second study, about T cells in Graves' hyperthyroidism and ophthalmopathy. That study adds: The TCR CDR3 first-round RT-PCR relied on the HTBI primer set.

The receptor's source is a young man with Graves disease. This specimen was peripheral blood mononuclear cells (PBMCs), taken at new diagnosis, from a patient treated with antithyroid drugs. This chain uses TRBV27 with TRBJ2-5; tentatively, D is TRBD1 (6 bases). CDR3 loop: CASSLSLPGATAGTQYF. CDR3 coding DNA: TGTGCCAGCAGTTTATCCCTCCCAGGGGCTACCGCAGGGACCCAGTACTTC.